This T cell receptor beta chain emerged from a study of blood T cell repertoires in COVID-19. Overall study context: Researchers got acute and convalescent COVID-19 samples from the United States, Italy and Spain. Sources were T cells, B-cell-depleted T cells, or PBMCs; the material itself was cDNA or gDNA.

Germline V gene sequence: CDR1 SSHAT, CDR2 FNYEAQ (reference sequence). This CDR3 contains 15 residues. Trimming pared 1 base from V and 6 bases from J, leaving 13 bases between. This clone is a singleton in its sample. Authors' processing steps: Reference gene primers were amplified, and this amplification served to estimate nucleated cell counts. Clones were read by immunoSEQ multiplex PCR, and TCRdb kept only the in-frame ones, dropping some. That table is the source of V, J and clone size, and D and trimming were worked out from the DNA. Here the sample spans 85,000 to 95,000 clones, about three quarters being singletons.

This chain links TRBV7-7 with TRBJ2-1, with D perhaps TRBD2 (6 bases). Input material: peripheral blood. This sequence originates from a woman older than 75 with acute or convalescent COVID-19. CDR3 amino acids: CASSLGPGGGNEQFF. The CDR3 DNA follows: TGTGCCAGCAGCTTAGGTCCCGGGGGAGGCAATGAGCAGTTCTTC.